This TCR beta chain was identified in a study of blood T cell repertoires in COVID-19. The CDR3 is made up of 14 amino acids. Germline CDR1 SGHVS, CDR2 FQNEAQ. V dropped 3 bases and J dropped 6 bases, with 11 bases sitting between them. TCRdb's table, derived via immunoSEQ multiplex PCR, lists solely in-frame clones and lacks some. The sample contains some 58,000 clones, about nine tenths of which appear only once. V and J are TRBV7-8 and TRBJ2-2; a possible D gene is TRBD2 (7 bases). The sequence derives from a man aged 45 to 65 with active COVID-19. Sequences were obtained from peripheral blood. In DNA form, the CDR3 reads TGTGCCAGCAGCTTGGGGGGGCAGCCCGGGGAGCTGTTTTTT. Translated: CASSLGGQPGELFF. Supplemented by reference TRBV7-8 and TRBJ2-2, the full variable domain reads GAGVSQSPRYKVAKRGQDVALRCDPISGHVSLFWYQQALGQGPEFLTYFQNEAQLDKSGLPSDRFFAERPEGSVSTLKIQRTQQEDSAVYLCASSLGGQPGELFFGEGSRLTVL.